This T cell receptor beta chain was profiled in a study of T-cell reconstitution after alpha-beta-depleted transplantation in children. TCRbeta library construction was performed incorporating unique molecular identifiers. Via MiXCR, TCRdb re-called the PCR reads, giving one row per CDR3 protein. This table has roughly 500,000 distinct CDR3 sequences, 15% to 20% appearing once. Germline lookup yields CDR1 MDHEN and CDR2 SYDVKM. This CDR3 has 17 residues. V lost 6 bases, J lost 1 base, and 18 bases lay in between. The sample here was PBMCs from the stem cell graft donor, taken from the stem cell graft. The clonotype originates from a human donor who donated a stem cell graft to a child with acute lymphoblastic leukemia. This chain joins TRBV28 and TRBJ2-2, with D maybe TRBD2 (5 bases). Here the CDR3 reads CASSPGPVGLNTGELFF. In nucleotides, the CDR3 is TGTGCCAGCAGCCCTGGTCCCGTCGGACTGAACACCGGGGAGCTGTTTTTT.